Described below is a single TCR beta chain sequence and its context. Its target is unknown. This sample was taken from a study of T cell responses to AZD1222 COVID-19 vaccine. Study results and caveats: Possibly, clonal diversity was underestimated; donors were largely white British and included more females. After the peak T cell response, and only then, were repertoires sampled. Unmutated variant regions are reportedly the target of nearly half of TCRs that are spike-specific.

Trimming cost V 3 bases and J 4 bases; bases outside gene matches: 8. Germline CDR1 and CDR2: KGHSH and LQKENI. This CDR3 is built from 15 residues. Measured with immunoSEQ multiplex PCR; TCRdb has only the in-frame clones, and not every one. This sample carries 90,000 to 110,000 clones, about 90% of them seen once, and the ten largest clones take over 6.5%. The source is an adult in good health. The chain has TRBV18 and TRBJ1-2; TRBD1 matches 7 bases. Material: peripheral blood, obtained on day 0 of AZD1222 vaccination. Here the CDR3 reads CASSPDRASGYGYTF. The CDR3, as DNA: TGTGCCAGCTCACCCGACAGGGCCTCTGGCTATGGCTACACCTTC.